The clone carrying this T cell receptor (beta chain) has more than one count but fewer than ten. Its antigen is unidentified. The record originates from a study of beta chain features in type 1 diabetes. Findings of the study overall: Healthy donors had naive, central memory and Treg TCRB repertoires that appeared less similar than those seen among patients. Moderate but significant shortening of TCRB CDR3s was recorded in all four CD4+ subsets from Type 1 diabetes patients.

Reverse transcribing all isolated RNA meant expressed TCRB transcripts were sequenced. Profiled with immunoSEQ multiplex PCR; TCRdb holds only in-frame clones, not every one. The sample shows 500,000 to 850,000 clones, over 12% of them seen only once. Germline V gene sequence: CDR1 SEHNR, CDR2 FQNEAQ (reference sequence). The CDR3 is 15 residues long. Germline trimming cut 5 bases from V and 4 bases from J; bases unmatched to any gene: 7. This TCR derives from a man aged 18-30 years with type 1 diabetes. Sequencing was carried out using naive CD4+ T cells from blood. The rearrangement links TRBV7-9 to TRBJ2-3; TRBD2 matches at 9 bases. In DNA form, the CDR3 reads TGTGCCAGCAGCCCCGGCCTAGCGGGGTCAGATACGCAGTATTTT. Translation gives CASSPGLAGSDTQYF.